What follows are 26 T cell receptor beta chains derived from one specimen sequenced in a study of cytomegalovirus exposure and HLA in healthy donors. Primers for the PCR totalled 60 Vbeta and 13 Jbeta. The data were produced by immunoSEQ multiplex PCR, yet TCRdb's version contains in-frame clones alone and is incomplete. Here the sample spans 130,000 to 150,000 clones, roughly 78% being singletons. The source material was PBMCs. The receptors originated from a man aged 40-55 years in good health and CMV-seropositive.

This chain links TRBV19 with TRBJ2-4; 7 nucleotides align to TRBD1. This CDR3 contains 14 residues. V lost 3 bases, J lost 3 bases, and 2 bases stayed unmatched. Per the germline V gene, CDR1 is LNHDA and CDR2 is SQIVND (reference sequence). CDR3 in amino acids: CASSIGDSKNIQYF. The DNA of the CDR3 is TGTGCCAGTAGTATTGGGGACAGCAAAAACATTCAGTACTTC.

This clone occurred a few times. CDR3 region: CASSPSDRLPYGYTF. CDR3 nucleotides: TGTGCCAGCAGTCCGTCGGACAGGCTACCCTATGGCTACACCTTC. The chain is built from TRBV27 and TRBJ1-2; TRBD1 matches 7 bases. This CDR3 region has 15 residues. V gave up 5 bases and J gave up 4 bases; unmatched junction bases: 10. The germline V gene has CDR1 MNHEY and CDR2 SMNVEV (reference sequence).

This chain links TRBV28 with TRBJ2-7; 9 positions match TRBD1. Trimming removed 10 bases from V and 3 bases from J; junction bases left unmatched: 7. Germline V gene lookup returns CDR1 MDHEN and CDR2 SYDVKM. CDR3 length: 13 amino acids. For the CDR3, the DNA is TGTGCCACAATAGGGACAGGGAACTACGAGCAGTACTTC. This sequence encodes CATIGTGNYEQYF.

Judged by abundance, this clone is medium-sized. In nucleotides, the CDR3 is TGCAGCGTTGTTTCAGGAAACACTGAAGCTTTCTTT. Residues: CSVVSGNTEAFF. The V and J genes are TRBV29-1 and TRBJ1-1; D is uncertain. The CDR3 runs to 12 residues. Looked up from germline, CDR1 is SQVTM and CDR2 is ANQGSEA. V was pared by 4 bases and J by 2 bases, with 8 bases between.

This clone was counted between two and nine times. V is TRBV6-5 and J is TRBJ2-2; 7 bases are a match to TRBD1. The V segment lost 2 bases and the J segment 4 bases; nucleotides outside the gene matches: 1. Germline V lookup: CDR1 MNHEY, CDR2 SVGAGI. There are 14 residues in the CDR3. In nucleotides, the CDR3 is TGTGCCAGCAGTTACGGGACAGTCACCGGGGAGCTGTTTTTT. Translation gives CASSYGTVTGELFF.

V is TRBV7-8 and J is TRBJ2-3, with TRBD1 as a possible D gene (5 bases). Germline V CDR1 and CDR2: SGHVS, FQNEAQ. V was clipped by 5 bases and J by 1 base, with 16 bases between them. The CDR3 has 16 amino acids. CDR3 residues: CASSKDDRTGTDTQYF. The CDR3 DNA is TGTGCCAGCAGCAAAGACGACAGAACAGGCACAGATACGCAGTATTTT.

The rearrangement joins TRBV7-3 to TRBJ2-1; weak D call: TRBD2 (5 bases). The V end was cut by 5 bases, the J end by 6 bases, with 8 bases between. Germline CDR1 and CDR2: SGHTA and FQGTGA. The CDR3 runs to 12 residues. CDR3 in DNA: TGTGCCAGCAGCCGAAGCGGCAATGAGCAGTTCTTC. This translates into CASSRSGNEQFF. Filled out from reference TRBV7-3 and TRBJ2-1, the complete variable domain reads GAGVSQTPSNKVTEKGKYVELRCDPISGHTALYWYRQSLGQGPEFLIYFQGTGAADDSGLPNDRFFAVRPEGSVSTLKIQRTERGDSAVYLCASSRSGNEQFFGPGTRLTVL.

There are a few counts of this clone. Within the sample, other DNA sequences also encode this same CDR3. The chain employs TRBV6-5 and TRBJ1-5; D uncertain. Trimming took 0 bases from V and 7 from J, leaving 7 bases between them. The CDR3 runs 13 residues. CDR1 and CDR2 from the germline V gene are MNHEY and SVGAGI. This CDR3 is CASSYSTGQPQHF. The DNA for the CDR3 is TGTGCCAGCAGTTACTCGACCGGGCAGCCCCAGCATTTT.

The V call is TRBV11-2, the J call TRBJ1-4; D gene uncertain. This CDR3 region has 15 residues. Trimming removed 6 bases at V and 0 bases at J, with 11 bases between. The germline V gene has CDR1 SGHAT and CDR2 FQNNGV. The CDR3 DNA follows: TGTGCCAGCAGTCATACCGGGGCAACTAATGAAAAACTGTTTTTT. Its translation is CASSHTGATNEKLFF.

This clone was seen only a few times. CDR3 nucleotides: TGTGCCAGCAGCCAGTCCCCGGGACAGGGGAAGAGGGTGAACACTGAAGCTTTCTTT. It codes for CASSQSPGQGKRVNTEAFF. The chain uses TRBV14 and TRBJ1-1, with 10 positions matching TRBD1. The V gene end was trimmed by 3 bases and the J gene end by 0 bases; junction bases not matched to a gene: 13. CDR1 and CDR2 from the germline V gene are SGHDN and FVKESK. This CDR3 is 19 amino acids long.

The chain has TRBV7-9 and TRBJ2-3, with 12 positions matching TRBD2. Trimming at V came to 3 bases and at J to 3 bases, leaving 4 bases not matched to a gene. Germline assignment: CDR1 SEHNR and CDR2 FQNEAQ (reference sequence). The CDR3 spans 16 residues. DNA of the CDR3: TGTGCCAGCAGCTTGGGGGGGACTAGCGGGACAGATACGCAGTATTTT. Encoded protein: CASSLGGTSGTDTQYF.

J is TRBJ1-3 and V is TRBV30; tentative D call: TRBD1 (5 bases). This CDR3 comprises 14 residues. Germline CDR1 and CDR2: GTSNPN and SVGIG (reference sequence). Trimming took 1 base from V and 3 from J, leaving 10 bases between them. The CDR3 DNA follows: TGTGCCTGGAGTGAACAGGACCTTGGAAACACCATATATTTT. It encodes CAWSEQDLGNTIYF.

There are a few counts of this clone. This sequence joins TRBV28 and TRBJ1-2; no reliable D call. There are 13 residues in the CDR3. Germline CDR1 reads MDHEN; CDR2 reads SYDVKM. V lost 5 bases and J 2 bases, leaving 9 bases between the germline ends. The CDR3 DNA reads as TGTGCCAGCAGTGATGACGGGAACTATGGCTACACCTTC. Translation: CASSDDGNYGYTF.

The chain joins TRBV15 to TRBJ2-2, with D tentatively TRBD2 (8 bases). The CDR3 has 19 residues. CDR1 and CDR2 (germline): LNHNV, YYDKDF (reference sequence). The ends were cut back, 9 bases at V and 0 bases at J, with 26 bases in the middle. CDR3 sequence reads: CATGASGREGAPNTGELFF. The CDR3 nucleotides are TGTGCCACTGGGGCGAGCGGGAGAGAGGGGGCCCCGAACACCGGGGAGCTGTTTTTT. The full variable domain, with the rest looked up from reference TRBV15 and TRBJ2-2, is DAMVIQNPRYQVTQFGKPVTLSCSQTLNHNVMYWYQQKSSQAPKLLFHYYDKDFNNEADTPDNFQSRRPNTSFCFLDIRSPGLGDTAMYLCATGASGREGAPNTGELFFGEGSRLTVL.

The V and J genes are TRBV12-5 and TRBJ2-1; a weak D match, TRBD1 (5 bases). Trimming took off 3 bases at V and 9 bases at J, with 9 bases between the two ends. The CDR3 covers 12 residues. Germline lookup yields CDR1 LGHNT and CDR2 FRNRAP. CDR3 bases: TGTGCTAGTGGTTTAGGGGCAGGTGAGCAGTTCTTC. Translated, it gives CASGLGAGEQFF.

The rearrangement joins TRBV7-9 to TRBJ2-1; 8 bases line up with TRBD2. The V and J ends lost 2 bases and 3 bases, in that order; junction bases with no gene match: 3. CDR3 size: 15 residues. Germline-derived CDR1 and CDR2 are SEHNR and FQNEAQ (reference sequence). CDR3 nucleotides: TGTGCCAGCAGCTTATTGCTAGCGGGCTACAATGAGCAGTTCTTC. Encoded protein: CASSLLLAGYNEQFF. Filled out from reference TRBV7-9 and TRBJ2-1, the complete variable domain reads DTGVSQNPRHKITKRGQNVTFRCDPISEHNRLYWYRQTLGQGPEFLTYFQNEAQLEKSRLLSDRFSAERPKGSFSTLEIQRTEQGDSAMYLCASSLLLAGYNEQFFGPGTRLTVL.

V is TRBV6-1 and J is TRBJ2-1; D remains ambiguous. V dropped 1 base and J dropped 5 bases, with 9 bases sitting between them. Germline-derived CDR1 and CDR2 are MNHNS and SASEGT. The CDR3 runs to 14 residues. The CDR3 DNA is TGTGCCAGCAGTGAAGAGACAAGTAACAATGAGCAGTTCTTC. It specifies CASSEETSNNEQFF.

This clone was found a few times. The genes are TRBV27 and TRBJ1-3; D gene ambiguous. Between the trimmed V and J ends, which lost 5 bases and 0 bases, there was a span of 8 bases. Germline V CDR1 and CDR2: MNHEY, SMNVEV (reference sequence). This CDR3 is built from 14 residues. The CDR3 reads CASSGSDSGNTIYF. CDR3 DNA sequence: TGTGCCAGCAGTGGGAGTGACTCTGGAAACACCATATATTTT.

The gene calls are TRBV19 and TRBJ1-2, with D unresolved. Per germline, CDR1 LNHDA and CDR2 SQIVND (reference sequence). The CDR3 is 15 amino acids. Trimming shortened V by 3 bases and J by 0 bases, and 11 bases separated the two germline ends. CDR3 protein: CASSISTGTNYGYTF. CDR3 in DNA: TGTGCCAGTAGTATTTCGACGGGGACTAACTATGGCTACACCTTC.

The V call is TRBV19, the J call TRBJ1-1, with 8 bases identical to TRBD1. Germline CDR1 is LNHDA and CDR2 is SQIVND (reference sequence). The CDR3 extends over 12 amino acids. J lost 8 bases, V lost 5 bases, and 4 bases had no gene match. CDR3 DNA: TGTGCCAGTAGTCCCCGGACAGGGGAAGCTTTCTTT. Protein sequence: CASSPRTGEAFF.

The chain uses TRBV28 and TRBJ2-5; 11 bases are a match to TRBD1. CDR3 length: 14 residues. After removal of 6 bases from V and 5 bases from J, the junction contained 5 bases not matched to a gene. CDR1 and CDR2 (germline): MDHEN, SYDVKM. The CDR3 DNA is TGTGCCAGCAGCGAGGACAGGGGGCATGAGACCCAGTACTTC. This sequence encodes CASSEDRGHETQYF.

The gene calls are TRBV29-1 and TRBJ1-4; 8 bases fit TRBD1. Germline V lookup: CDR1 SQVTM, CDR2 ANQGSEA. The CDR3 totals 14 residues. V trimming: 4 bases; J trimming: 6 bases; junction bases outside the gene matches: 7. CDR3 protein: CSVAWTGKDEKLFF. As DNA, the CDR3 is TGCAGCGTTGCCTGGACAGGGAAGGATGAAAAACTGTTTTTT.

In this sample, this clone turned up once. The chain carries TRBV19 and TRBJ2-7; a weak D match, TRBD1 (6 bases). Between the trimmed V and J ends, which lost 5 bases and 5 bases, there was a span of 16 bases. This CDR3 comprises 14 residues. CDR1 is LNHDA and CDR2 is SQIVND in the germline V gene (reference sequence). In DNA, the CDR3 is TGTGCCAGTAGTGTGACAGGTTCAATGGACGAGCAGTACTTC. Encoded protein: CASSVTGSMDEQYF.

The V gene is TRBV6-5, the J gene TRBJ1-2, with a tentative D call TRBD1 (5 bases). This CDR3 comprises 15 residues. Trimming took off 0 bases at V and 4 bases at J, with 12 bases between the two ends. Germline assignment: CDR1 MNHEY and CDR2 SVGAGI. In DNA, the CDR3 is TGTGCCAGCAGTTACTCGTCGGGGGTAGGCTATGGCTACACCTTC. This codes for CASSYSSGVGYGYTF.

This chain links TRBV19 with TRBJ1-1; D call uncertain. The V gene lost 2 bases and the J gene lost 0 bases, with 10 bases spanning the gap. CDR3 length: 15 residues. Germline CDR1 reads LNHDA; CDR2 reads SQIVND (reference sequence). CDR3: CASSILEGMNTEAFF. The CDR3 coding sequence is TGTGCCAGTAGTATACTGGAGGGAATGAACACTGAAGCTTTCTTT.

This sequence joins TRBV6-5 and TRBJ2-2; 7 bases agree with TRBD2. The germline V gene encodes CDR1 MNHEY and CDR2 SVGAGI. The V segment lost 3 bases and the J segment 0 bases; nucleotides outside the gene matches: 1. The CDR3 totals 15 residues. CDR3 in DNA: TGTGCCAGCAGTTATGCGGGAGCGAACACCGGGGAGCTGTTTTTT. It specifies CASSYAGANTGELFF.